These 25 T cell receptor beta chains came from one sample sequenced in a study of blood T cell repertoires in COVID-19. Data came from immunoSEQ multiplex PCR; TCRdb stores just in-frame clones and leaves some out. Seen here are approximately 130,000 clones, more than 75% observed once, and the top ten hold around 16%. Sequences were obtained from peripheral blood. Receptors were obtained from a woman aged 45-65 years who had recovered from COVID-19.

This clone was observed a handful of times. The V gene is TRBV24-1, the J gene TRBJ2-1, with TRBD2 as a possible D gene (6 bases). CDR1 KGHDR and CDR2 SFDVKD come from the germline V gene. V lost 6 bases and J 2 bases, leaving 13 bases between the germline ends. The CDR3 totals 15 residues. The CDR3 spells CATSSGGVTYNEQFF. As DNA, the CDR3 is TGTGCCACCAGTAGCGGCGGGGTCACCTACAATGAGCAGTTCTTC.

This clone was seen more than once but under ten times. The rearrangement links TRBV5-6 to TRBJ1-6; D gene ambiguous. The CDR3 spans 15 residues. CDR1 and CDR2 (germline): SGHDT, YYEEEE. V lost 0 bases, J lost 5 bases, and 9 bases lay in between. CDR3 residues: CASSLGGGNNSPLHF. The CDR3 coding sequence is TGTGCCAGCAGCTTGGGAGGAGGGAATAATTCACCCCTCCACTTT.

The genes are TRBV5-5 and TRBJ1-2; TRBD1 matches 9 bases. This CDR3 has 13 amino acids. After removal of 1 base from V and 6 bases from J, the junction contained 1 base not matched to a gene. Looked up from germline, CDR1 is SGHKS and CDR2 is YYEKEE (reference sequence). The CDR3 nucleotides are TGTGCCAGCAGCTTGAGGACAGGGGATGGCTACACCTTC. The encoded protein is CASSLRTGDGYTF.

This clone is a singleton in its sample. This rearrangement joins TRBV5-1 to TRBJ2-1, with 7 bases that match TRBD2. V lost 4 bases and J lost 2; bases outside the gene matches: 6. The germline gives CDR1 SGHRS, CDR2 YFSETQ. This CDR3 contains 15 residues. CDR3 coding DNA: TGCGCCAGCAGCCCGATAGGGACTACCTACAATGAGCAGTTCTTC. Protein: CASSPIGTTYNEQFF.

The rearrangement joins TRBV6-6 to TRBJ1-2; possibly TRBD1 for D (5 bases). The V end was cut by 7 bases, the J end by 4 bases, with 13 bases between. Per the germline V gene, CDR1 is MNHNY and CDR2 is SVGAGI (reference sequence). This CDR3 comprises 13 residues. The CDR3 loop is CASTYQGVYGYTF. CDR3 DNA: TGTGCCAGCACCTACCAAGGGGTCTATGGCTACACCTTC.

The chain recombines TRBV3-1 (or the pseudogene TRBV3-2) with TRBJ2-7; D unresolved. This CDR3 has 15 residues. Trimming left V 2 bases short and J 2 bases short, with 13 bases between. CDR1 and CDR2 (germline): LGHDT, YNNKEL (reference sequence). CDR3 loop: CASSQSRWSTYEQYF. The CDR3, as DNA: TGTGCCAGCAGCCAATCTAGGTGGTCGACCTACGAGCAGTACTTC.

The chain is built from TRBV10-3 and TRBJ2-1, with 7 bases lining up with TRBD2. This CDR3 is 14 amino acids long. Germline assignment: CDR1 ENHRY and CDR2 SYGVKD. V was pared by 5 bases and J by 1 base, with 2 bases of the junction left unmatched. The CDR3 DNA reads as TGTGCCATCAGTCCCGGGGGGTCCTACAATGAGCAGTTCTTC. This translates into CAISPGGSYNEQFF.

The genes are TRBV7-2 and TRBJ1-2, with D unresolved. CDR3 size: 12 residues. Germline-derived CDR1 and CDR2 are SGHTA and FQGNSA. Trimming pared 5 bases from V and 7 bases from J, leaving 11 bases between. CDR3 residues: CASSLGLAGYTF. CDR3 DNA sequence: TGTGCCAGCAGCCTAGGCCTGGCTGGCTACACCTTC.

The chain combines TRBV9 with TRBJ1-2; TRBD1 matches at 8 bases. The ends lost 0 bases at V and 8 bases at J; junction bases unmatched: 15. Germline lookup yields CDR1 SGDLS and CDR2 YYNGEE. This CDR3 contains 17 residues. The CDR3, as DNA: TGTGCCAGCAGCGTAGATCCCGCAGGGGGCGGGGTAGGAGGCTACACCTTC. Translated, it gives CASSVDPAGGGVGGYTF.

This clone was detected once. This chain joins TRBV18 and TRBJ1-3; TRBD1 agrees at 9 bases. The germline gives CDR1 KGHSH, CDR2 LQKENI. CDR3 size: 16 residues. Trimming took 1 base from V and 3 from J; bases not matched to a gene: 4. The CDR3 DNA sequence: TGTGCCAGCTCACCACGGACAGGGGCAGATGGAAACACCATATATTTT. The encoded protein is CASSPRTGADGNTIYF.

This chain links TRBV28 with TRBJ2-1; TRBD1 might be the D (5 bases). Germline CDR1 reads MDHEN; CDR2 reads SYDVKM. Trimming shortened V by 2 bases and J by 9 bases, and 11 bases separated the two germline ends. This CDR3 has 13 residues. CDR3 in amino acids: CASSLAGHGEQFF. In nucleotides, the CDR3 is TGTGCCAGCAGTTTAGCAGGGCACGGTGAGCAGTTCTTC.

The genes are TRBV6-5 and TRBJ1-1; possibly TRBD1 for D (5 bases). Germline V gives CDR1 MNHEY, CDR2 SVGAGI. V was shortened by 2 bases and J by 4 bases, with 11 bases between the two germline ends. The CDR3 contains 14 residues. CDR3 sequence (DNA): TGTGCCAGCAGTTACAGTCAGGGATCCACTGAAGCTTTCTTT. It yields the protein CASSYSQGSTEAFF.

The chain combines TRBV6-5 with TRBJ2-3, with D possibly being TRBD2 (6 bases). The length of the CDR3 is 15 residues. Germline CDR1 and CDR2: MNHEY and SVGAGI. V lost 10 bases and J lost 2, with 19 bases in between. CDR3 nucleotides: TGTGCCACCTCCCGGGCTGGGGGGTACACAGATACGCAGTATTTT. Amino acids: CATSRAGGYTDTQYF.

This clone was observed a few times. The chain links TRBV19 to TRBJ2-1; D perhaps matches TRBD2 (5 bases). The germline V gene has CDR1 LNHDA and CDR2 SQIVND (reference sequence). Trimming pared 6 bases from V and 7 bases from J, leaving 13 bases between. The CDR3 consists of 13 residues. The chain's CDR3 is CASRSGSRNEQFF. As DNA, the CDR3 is TGTGCCAGTAGGAGCGGTAGTCGGAATGAGCAGTTCTTC.

This chain's CDR3 is CSARPTSVQYF. For the CDR3, the DNA is TGCAGTGCTAGACCGACTAGCGTGCAGTATTTT. The V call is TRBV20-1, the J call TRBJ2-3; 8 bases map to TRBD2. The CDR3 runs 11 residues. Germline V gene sequence: CDR1 DFQATT, CDR2 SNEGSKA (reference sequence). V gave up 2 bases and J gave up 11 bases; unmatched junction bases: 3.

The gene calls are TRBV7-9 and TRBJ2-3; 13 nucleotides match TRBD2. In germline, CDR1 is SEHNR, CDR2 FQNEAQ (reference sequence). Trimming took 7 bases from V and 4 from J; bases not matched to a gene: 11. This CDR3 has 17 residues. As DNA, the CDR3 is TGTGCCAGCACCGTGGGTGGACTAGCGGGAGTTTCAGATACGCAGTATTTT. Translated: CASTVGGLAGVSDTQYF.

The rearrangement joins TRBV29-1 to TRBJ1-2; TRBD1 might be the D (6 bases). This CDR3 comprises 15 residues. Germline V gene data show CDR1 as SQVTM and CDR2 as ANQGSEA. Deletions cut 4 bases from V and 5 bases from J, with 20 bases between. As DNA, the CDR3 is TGCAGCGTTGGATTACTCATGGGGGCTTGGTATGGCTACACCTTC. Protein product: CSVGLLMGAWYGYTF.

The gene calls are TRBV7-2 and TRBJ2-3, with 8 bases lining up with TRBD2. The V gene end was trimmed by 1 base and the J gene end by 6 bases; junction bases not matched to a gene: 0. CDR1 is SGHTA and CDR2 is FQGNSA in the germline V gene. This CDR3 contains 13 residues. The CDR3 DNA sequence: TGTGCCAGCAGCTTAGAGCGGGGGGATACGCAGTATTTT. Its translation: CASSLERGDTQYF.

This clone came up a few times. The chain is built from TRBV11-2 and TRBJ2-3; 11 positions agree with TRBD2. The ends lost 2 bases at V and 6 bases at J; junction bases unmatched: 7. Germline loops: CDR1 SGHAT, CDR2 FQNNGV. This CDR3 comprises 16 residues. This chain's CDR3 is CASSLSQASGRDTQYF. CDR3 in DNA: TGTGCCAGCAGCTTAAGTCAGGCTAGCGGGAGGGATACGCAGTATTTT.

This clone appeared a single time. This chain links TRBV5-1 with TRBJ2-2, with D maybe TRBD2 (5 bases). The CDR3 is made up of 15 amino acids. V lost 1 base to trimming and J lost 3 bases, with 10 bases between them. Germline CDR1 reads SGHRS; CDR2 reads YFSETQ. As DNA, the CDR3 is TGCGCCAGCAGCTTGTTTCCTAGCTACACCGGGGAGCTGTTTTTT. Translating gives CASSLFPSYTGELFF.

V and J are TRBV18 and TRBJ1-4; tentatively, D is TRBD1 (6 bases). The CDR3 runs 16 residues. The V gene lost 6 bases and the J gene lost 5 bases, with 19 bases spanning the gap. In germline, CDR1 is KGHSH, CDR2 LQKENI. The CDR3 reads CASSPAWGGANEKLFF. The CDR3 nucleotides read TGTGCCAGCTCGCCGGCGTGGGGGGGCGCGAATGAAAAACTGTTTTTT.

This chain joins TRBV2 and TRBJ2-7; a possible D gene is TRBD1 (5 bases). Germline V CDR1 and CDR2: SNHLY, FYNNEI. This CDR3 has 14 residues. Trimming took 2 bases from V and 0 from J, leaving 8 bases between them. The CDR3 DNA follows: TGTGCCAGCAGTGAACTGGGGCACTCCTACGAGCAGTACTTC. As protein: CASSELGHSYEQYF.

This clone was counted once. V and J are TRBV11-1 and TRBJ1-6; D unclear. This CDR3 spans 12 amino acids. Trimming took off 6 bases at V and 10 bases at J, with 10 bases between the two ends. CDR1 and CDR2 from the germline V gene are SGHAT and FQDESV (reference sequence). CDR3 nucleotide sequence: TGTGCCAGCAGGCTTGCGAACTCACCCCTCCACTTT. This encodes CASRLANSPLHF.

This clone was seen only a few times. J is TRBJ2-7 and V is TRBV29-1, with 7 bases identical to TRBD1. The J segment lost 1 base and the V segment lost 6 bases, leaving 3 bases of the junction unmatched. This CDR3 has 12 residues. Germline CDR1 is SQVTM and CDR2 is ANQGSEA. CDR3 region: CSVRTGSYEQYF. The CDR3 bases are TGCAGCGTCCGGACAGGATCCTACGAGCAGTACTTC.

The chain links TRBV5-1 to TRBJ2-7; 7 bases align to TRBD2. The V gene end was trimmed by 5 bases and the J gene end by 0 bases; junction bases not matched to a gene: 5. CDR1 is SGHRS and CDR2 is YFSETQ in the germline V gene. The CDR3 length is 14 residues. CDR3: CASRSGGSSYEQYF. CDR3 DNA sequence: TGCGCCAGCAGATCGGGGGGAAGCTCCTACGAGCAGTACTTC.